This T cell receptor (beta chain) was retrieved from a study of blood T cell repertoires in COVID-19 (dated by TCRdb to the early 2020s). Study-level background: Samples covering the acute and convalescent phases of COVID-19 were provided by collaborators in the United States, Italy and Spain. The material from the prospective study consisted of cDNA or gDNA derived from T cells, B-cell-depleted T cells, or PBMCs. The dataset comprised deeply sampled blood TCRbeta repertoires from subjects exposed to, actively infected with, or recovered from COVID-19. The repertoires were released in a freely available public database meant as a resource for research on the immune response to SARS-CoV-2. Samples were obtained from the ongoing ImmuneRACE study (first 160 participants) and from over 1,000 subjects provided by 6 global collaborators. A de-identified subject ID, COVID-19 status, age in years and sex were almost always included in the sample metadata. Where available, HLA class I and class II types were taken from metadata supplied by the sample provider and were not determined by assay-based typing.

TCRbeta CDR3 regions were amplified from genomic DNA by means of the immunoSEQ Assay, a bias-controlled multiplex PCR. In the source study's methods: Nucleated cell counts per sample were estimated from amplification of reference gene primers within the assay. Sequence reads were collapsed and filtered to measure the absolute abundance of every unique TCRbeta CDR3 rearrangement. For each sample, productive Simpson clonality was calculated as the square root of Simpson's diversity index over productive rearrangements. Imported from immuneACCESS, the table was reduced by TCRdb to in-frame sequences with V and J called. These copies leave out some clones; in studies compared against another copy, an unresolved V gene accounts for under half, and the cause of the remainder is not known. V, J and clone size derive from that table, while D and trimming were established from the DNA sequence. Across this sample there are 250,000 to 350,000 clones, with more than 80% seen only once. In total, the top ten clones hold around 2.9% of the sample.

With respect to this clone: The antigen this receptor binds is unknown. The sample holds no much larger clone one base away, and base qualities are not on file.

Overall results and qualifications from the work: The quantity of clinical and demographic metadata differed by source and by participant and was supplied without curation.

Whole blood was collected in K2EDTA tubes by collaborating institutions according to the institutions' own protocols. For TCRbeta analysis, collaborator samples were shipped as frozen whole blood, as isolated PBMCs, or as DNA extracted from either sample type. V is trimmed back by 4 bases and J by 7 bases, and the junction contains 7 bases that no gene match accounts for. According to the germline V gene, CDR1 reads SGHDT and CDR2 reads YYEEEE. The CDR3 sequence holds 14 residues, the cysteine and phenylalanine included. Only CDR3 DNA remains: 42 bases, in frame from the first base. The sequence joins TRBV5-6 to TRBJ2-4; TRBD1 agrees with 8 junctional bases. Sequencing was carried out using peripheral blood. This TCR was sampled from a woman aged 25 to 45 with active or convalescent COVID-19. The encoded CDR3 is CASSRPDRANIQYF. The DNA sequence is as follows: TGTGCCAGCAGCAGGCCGGACAGGGCGAACATTCAGTACTTC. Here the CDR3 is joined to the reference TRBV5-6 and TRBJ2-4 genes, and the full variable domain is: DAGVTQSPTHLIKTRGQQVTLRCSPKSGHDTVSWYQQALGQGPQFIFQYYEEEERQRGNFPDRFSGHQFPNYSSELNVNALLLGDSALYLCASSRPDRANIQYFGAGTRLSVL.